The TCR beta chain described here comes from a study of T cells in Graves' hyperthyroidism and ophthalmopathy. RNA transcripts served as the template for amplifying TCR beta CDR3 regions. HTBI primers were used for first-round RT-PCR of the TCR CDR3. Via MiXCR, TCRdb re-called the multiplex PCR reads, giving one row per CDR3 protein. The data contain fewer than 600,000 distinct CDR3 sequences, 14% of them singletons. Germline CDR1 is MNHNS and CDR2 is SASEGT. CDR3 length: 15 residues. With 4 bases removed from V and 2 bases from J, the gap between germline ends came to 14 bases. Findings and limits, study-wide: In blood, most of the thyroid clonotypes expanded above 0.001 were also present.

This clonotype was counted ten times or more. Its target is unknown. Hyperthyroidism, newly diagnosed and lasting under 2 months, affected patients aged 18 to 65. This sequence was found in a woman aged 18-29 years with Graves' hyperthyroidism. The chain recombines TRBV6-1 with TRBJ1-2; no firm D call. The source material was blood. CDR3 DNA: TGTGCCAGCAGTGGGGTCGGGAGGTGGAACTATGGCTACACCTTC. It is translated as CASSGVGRWNYGYTF.